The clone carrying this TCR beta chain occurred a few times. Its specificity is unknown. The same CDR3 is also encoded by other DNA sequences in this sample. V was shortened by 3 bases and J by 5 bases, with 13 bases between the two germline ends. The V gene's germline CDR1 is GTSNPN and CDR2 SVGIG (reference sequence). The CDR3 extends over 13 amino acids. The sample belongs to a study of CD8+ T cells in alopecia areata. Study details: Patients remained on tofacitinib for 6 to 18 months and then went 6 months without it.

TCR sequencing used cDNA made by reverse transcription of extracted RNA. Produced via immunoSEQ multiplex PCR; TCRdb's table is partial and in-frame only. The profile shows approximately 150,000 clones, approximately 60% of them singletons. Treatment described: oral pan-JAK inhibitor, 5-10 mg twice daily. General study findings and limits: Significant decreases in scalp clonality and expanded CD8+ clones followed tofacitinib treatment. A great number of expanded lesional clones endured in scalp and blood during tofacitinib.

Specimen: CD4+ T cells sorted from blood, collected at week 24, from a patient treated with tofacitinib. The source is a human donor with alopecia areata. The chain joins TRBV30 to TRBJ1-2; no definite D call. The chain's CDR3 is CAWSVGPTYGYTF. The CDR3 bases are TGTGCCTGGAGCGTCGGACCGACTTATGGCTACACCTTC.